Below are 2 T cell receptor beta chains sequenced from a single sample in a study of CD8+CD57+ T cells in acquired aplastic anemia. Both TCR beta VDJ combination and CDR3 sequence profiling were carried out. Genomic DNA was the template for this profiling. TCRdb recomputed calls from the reads with MiXCR, one row per CDR3 protein. There are approximately 200,000 distinct CDR3 sequences in the sample; less than 70% occur only once, and about 16% lies in the top ten. The sample was sorted CD4+, CD8+, or CD8+CD57+ T cells (not recorded which) from PBMCs. Receptors were obtained from a human donor in good health, serving as a control.

The chain carries TRBV19 and TRBJ2-7; 10 bases line up with TRBD1. The CDR3 extends over 17 amino acids. The germline V gene has CDR1 LNHDA and CDR2 SQIVND (reference sequence). Germline trimming cut 1 base from V and 0 bases from J; bases unmatched to any gene: 6. CDR3 protein: CASSIAPGTGVSYEQYF. The CDR3 nucleotides read TGTGCCAGTAGTATAGCCCCCGGGACAGGGGTCTCCTACGAGCAGTACTTC.

The J gene is TRBJ1-3, the V gene TRBV6-1; D unresolved. The CDR3 is made up of 14 amino acids. Germline V gene lookup returns CDR1 MNHNS and CDR2 SASEGT. The germline V and J ends were trimmed by 7 bases and 1 base, with 11 bases remaining between them. The CDR3 here is CASTAPRSGNTIYF. The CDR3 region has the DNA TGTGCCAGCACCGCCCCACGTTCTGGAAACACCATATATTTT.